The 14 T cell receptor beta chains below all came from one sample that was sequenced in a study of T cell responses to AZD1222 COVID-19 vaccine. Here immunoSEQ multiplex PCR was the method, and the copy in TCRdb shows in-frame clones only, minus some. The data contain about 83,000 clones, 70% to 90% of them singletons. The sample here was peripheral blood, taken on day 0 of MenACWY control vaccination. Receptors were obtained from an adult in good health.

This chain joins TRBV6-4 and TRBJ1-6; D might be TRBD1 (6 bases). The CDR3 is 14 amino acids. Germline assignment: CDR1 MRHNA and CDR2 SNTAGT. With 3 bases removed from V and 7 bases from J, the gap between germline ends came to 10 bases. The CDR3 reads CASSEGASNSPLHF. In nucleotides, the CDR3 is TGTGCCAGCAGTGAGGGGGCCTCCAATTCACCCCTCCACTTT.

A single count supports this clone. Other DNA sequences in the same sample also yield this CDR3. In DNA, the CDR3 is TGTGCCAGCAGCTTGGCTAACTATGGCTACACCTTC. Translating it yields CASSLANYGYTF. This chain links TRBV7-2 with TRBJ1-2; D uncertain. Germline V gives CDR1 SGHTA, CDR2 FQGNSA. CDR3 size: 12 residues. Trimming removed 3 bases from V and 0 bases from J, with 2 bases in between. Filled out from reference TRBV7-2 and TRBJ1-2, the complete variable domain reads GAGVSQSPSNKVTEKGKDVELRCDPISGHTALYWYRQSLGQGLEFLIYFQGNSAPDKSGLPSDRFSAERTGGSVSTLTIQRTQQEDSAVYLCASSLANYGYTFGSGTRLTVV.

V usage is TRBV4-3 and J usage is TRBJ2-7; D is possibly TRBD1 (5 bases). Trimming took 1 base from V and 3 from J, leaving 10 bases between them. The germline CDR1 and CDR2 sequences are LGHNA and YSLEER. The CDR3 length is 14 residues. CDR3 protein: CASSQGTSFYEQYF. In DNA, the CDR3 is TGCGCCAGCAGCCAAGGGACAAGCTTCTACGAGCAGTACTTC.

This clone was found once. One junction end disagrees with the germline gene, perhaps due to a read error. This sequence joins TRBV28 and TRBJ2-7; D gene uncertain. The germline gives CDR1 MDHEN, CDR2 SYDVKM. The length of the CDR3 is 12 residues. CDR3 coding DNA: TGTGCCAGCAGTTTAGTCGACTCTCAGGTTCACTTC. It is translated as CASSLVDSQVHF.

The V call is TRBV6-5, the J call TRBJ2-7, with 13 positions matching TRBD2. The CDR3 is 14 amino acids. Per germline, CDR1 MNHEY and CDR2 SVGAGI. Trimming at V came to 9 bases and at J to 3 bases, leaving 5 bases not matched to a gene. CDR3 in DNA: TGTGCCAGTGGACTAGCGGGAGACGGCTACGAGCAGTACTTC. Its protein is CASGLAGDGYEQYF.

This chain joins TRBV27 and TRBJ1-2; a possible D gene is TRBD1 (5 bases). Germline CDR1 and CDR2: MNHEY and SMNVEV (reference sequence). The germline V and J ends were trimmed by 6 bases and 2 bases, with 13 bases remaining between them. This CDR3 contains 14 residues. This chain's CDR3 is CASSFRDGNYGYTF. DNA of the CDR3: TGTGCCAGCAGCTTCCGGGACGGGAACTATGGCTACACCTTC.

The V and J genes are TRBV27 and TRBJ2-7; TRBD1 matches 10 bases. Trimming removed 7 bases from V and 5 bases from J; junction bases left unmatched: 8. This CDR3 is 14 amino acids long. Germline CDR1 MNHEY, CDR2 SMNVEV (reference sequence). This CDR3 reads CASIVTGGIDEQYF. The CDR3 nucleotides read TGTGCCAGCATCGTGACAGGGGGCATCGACGAGCAGTACTTC.

J is TRBJ2-7 and V is TRBV7-9; 11 nucleotides align to TRBD2. The ends lost 5 bases at V and 3 bases at J; junction bases unmatched: 3. This CDR3 comprises 14 residues. Germline V gene lookup returns CDR1 SEHNR and CDR2 FQNEAQ (reference sequence). The CDR3 coding sequence is TGTGCCAGCAGCCCGGGACTAGCGGTCTACGAGCAGTACTTC. This codes for CASSPGLAVYEQYF.

The CDR3 region has the DNA TGTGCCAGCAGCACCCATCTAGCGGCTCGCACAGATACGCAGTATTTT. Protein sequence: CASSTHLAARTDTQYF. The chain links TRBV9 to TRBJ2-3; 7 bases align to TRBD2. The ends lost 4 bases at V and 1 base at J; junction bases unmatched: 9. The germline V gene encodes CDR1 SGDLS and CDR2 YYNGEE. The CDR3 covers 16 residues.

The V and J genes are TRBV4-3 and TRBJ1-1; possible D gene TRBD1, 5 bases. V was clipped by 0 bases and J by 4 bases, with 6 bases between them. Looked up from germline, CDR1 is LGHNA and CDR2 is YSLEER. The CDR3 is 13 residues long. DNA for the CDR3: TGCGCCAGCAGCCAAGAAAGGGGCACTGAAGCTTTCTTT. This gives the protein CASSQERGTEAFF.

The chain combines TRBV18 with TRBJ1-3, with 7 bases identical to TRBD1. Trimming took 6 bases from V and 0 from J; bases not matched to a gene: 8. From germline, CDR1 is KGHSH and CDR2 LQKENI. The CDR3 is 16 amino acids. The CDR3 DNA follows: TGTGCCAGCTCTCTAAGTCGGGACAGCTCTGGAAACACCATATATTTT. Translated, it gives CASSLSRDSSGNTIYF.

This clone is a singleton in its sample. The chain employs TRBV27 and TRBJ2-7, with a weak D call TRBD1 (5 bases). CDR3 length: 12 amino acids. V dropped 7 bases and J dropped 2 bases, with 9 bases sitting between them. In germline, CDR1 is MNHEY, CDR2 SMNVEV (reference sequence). This chain's CDR3 is CASTGPAYEQYF. The CDR3 coding sequence is TGTGCCAGCACAGGGCCGGCCTACGAGCAGTACTTC.

The V gene is TRBV18, the J gene TRBJ2-1, with D perhaps TRBD2 (5 bases). V shed 3 bases and J shed 2 bases, with 8 bases lying between them. The CDR3 contains 14 residues. CDR1 KGHSH and CDR2 LQKENI come from the germline V gene. The CDR3 spells CASSPRRAYNEQFF. In DNA, the CDR3 is TGTGCCAGCTCACCGAGGCGGGCCTACAATGAGCAGTTCTTC. The full variable domain, in which reference TRBV18 and TRBJ2-1 provide the parts outside the CDR3, is NAGVMQNPRHLVRRRGQEARLRCSPMKGHSHVYWYRQLPEEGLKFMVYLQKENIIDESGMPKERFSAEFPKEGPSILRIQQVVRGDSAAYFCASSPRRAYNEQFFGPGTRLTVL.

CDR3: CASGDRGQGVYQPQHF. The CDR3 bases are TGTGCCAGCGGGGACCGGGGACAGGGGGTCTATCAGCCCCAGCATTTT. The V and J genes are TRBV27 and TRBJ1-5, with 11 bases aligning to TRBD1. V shed 8 bases and J 5 bases; nucleotides not matched to a gene: 11. The CDR3 has 16 residues. The germline V gene encodes CDR1 MNHEY and CDR2 SMNVEV (reference sequence).